A single sample is the source of the 14 T cell receptor beta chains below, sequenced in a study of radiotherapy plus CTLA-4 blockade in lung cancer. TCRdb's table, derived via immunoSEQ multiplex PCR, lists solely in-frame clones and lacks some. In the table there are roughly 50,000 clones, 80% to 90% of which are singletons. Sequences were derived from peripheral blood, sampled from a patient treated with radiotherapy plus ipilimumab. These receptors all come from a human donor with non-small cell lung cancer that progressed on radiotherapy plus ipilimumab. Some clones in this sample may be carry-over from other donors' samples.

The chain employs TRBV9 and TRBJ2-2, with D hard to call. Looked up from germline, CDR1 is SGDLS and CDR2 is YYNGEE. V lost 3 bases and J 1 base, leaving 13 bases between the germline ends. The CDR3 sequence is 16 residues long. CDR3 protein: CASSAQTTLNTGELFF. The CDR3, as DNA: TGTGCCAGCAGCGCCCAGACGACATTGAACACCGGGGAGCTGTTTTTT.

The chain recombines TRBV6-5 with TRBJ2-1; maybe TRBD2 (5 bases). Germline V gives CDR1 MNHEY, CDR2 SVGAGI. V lost 0 bases and J lost 7, with 7 bases in between. The CDR3 runs to 13 residues. The DNA for the CDR3 is TGTGCCAGCAGTTACTCTAGAGGGAATGAGCAGTTCTTC. This sequence encodes CASSYSRGNEQFF.

The genes are TRBV29-1 and TRBJ2-7, with D possibly TRBD2 on 5 matching bases. The CDR3 contains 13 residues. The germline V gene encodes CDR1 SQVTM and CDR2 ANQGSEA. V gave up 5 bases and J gave up 3 bases, with 14 bases separating them. As DNA, the CDR3 is TGCAGCGTTACCGGGAACATTATCTACGAGCAGTACTTC. Its protein is CSVTGNIIYEQYF.

This chain links TRBV5-4 with TRBJ2-7; 9 bases are shared with TRBD2. This CDR3 is 13 amino acids long. Germline V gene sequence: CDR1 SGHNT, CDR2 YYREEE (reference sequence). Unmatched junction bases numbered 4, after V lost 2 bases and J lost 7 bases. CDR3 DNA sequence: TGTGCCAGCAGCTTTAGCGGGAGTCGGGAGCAGTACTTC. It specifies CASSFSGSREQYF.

The CDR3 region is CAWNAKTGMNTEAFF. The CDR3 bases are TGTGCCTGGAACGCAAAAACAGGCATGAACACTGAAGCTTTCTTT. The V call is TRBV30, the J call TRBJ1-1; tentative D call: TRBD1 (5 bases). The germline V gene encodes CDR1 GTSNPN and CDR2 SVGIG (reference sequence). This CDR3 is built from 15 residues. V was cut by 4 bases and J by 0 bases, with 15 bases left in between.

This clone was observed a few times. The J gene is TRBJ1-5, the V gene TRBV6-4; 7 nucleotides match TRBD1. The germline gives CDR1 MRHNA, CDR2 SNTAGT. J was trimmed by 6 bases and V by 10 bases; bases with no gene match: 15. This CDR3 is built from 15 residues. The CDR3 protein is CATTSDRVWGQPQHF. The DNA for the CDR3 is TGTGCCACCACCTCCGACAGGGTGTGGGGTCAGCCCCAGCATTTT.

This chain uses TRBV7-2 with TRBJ2-4; D might be TRBD1 (6 bases). V gave up 0 bases and J gave up 7 bases, with 10 bases separating them. The CDR3 extends over 14 amino acids. Germline CDR1 reads SGHTA; CDR2 reads FQGNSA. In nucleotides, the CDR3 is TGTGCCAGCAGCTTAGCGACCCAGGGGAACATTCAGTACTTC. Translation: CASSLATQGNIQYF.

This clone occurred a few times. J is TRBJ2-1 and V is TRBV7-3; 11 bases are shared with TRBD1. The J segment lost 6 bases and the V segment lost 4 bases, leaving 14 bases of the junction unmatched. The CDR3 is made up of 18 amino acids. Germline-derived CDR1 and CDR2 are SGHTA and FQGTGA. The CDR3 coding sequence is TGTGCCAGCAGCTCGGCCCGAGCCGGGACAGGGGGGCTCAATGAGCAGTTCTTC. Protein sequence: CASSSARAGTGGLNEQFF.

This chain uses TRBV30 with TRBJ2-1, with 14 bases matching TRBD2. The CDR3 is 20 amino acids. V gave up 3 bases and J gave up 1 base; unmatched junction bases: 14. CDR1 is GTSNPN, CDR2 SVGIG, per germline (reference sequence). The CDR3 DNA reads as TGTGCCTGGAGCATCCTTCCGGGACTAGCGGGGGCAAGGTCCTACAATGAGCAGTTCTTC. It yields the protein CAWSILPGLAGARSYNEQFF. Using reference TRBV30 and TRBJ2-1 for the parts outside the CDR3, the full variable domain is SQTIHQWPATLVQPVGSPLSLECTVEGTSNPNLYWYRQAAGRGLQLLFYSVGIGQISSEVPQNLSASRPQDRQFILSSKKLLLSDSGFYLCAWSILPGLAGARSYNEQFFGPGTRLTVL.

The V and J genes are TRBV6-1 and TRBJ2-2; 9 bases fit TRBD2. Germline-derived CDR1 and CDR2 are MNHNS and SASEGT. The J segment lost 7 bases and the V segment lost 0 bases, leaving 15 bases of the junction unmatched. CDR3 length: 19 amino acids. CDR3 sequence reads: CASSEATGGASGVSGELFF. The CDR3 DNA reads as TGTGCCAGCAGTGAAGCAACCGGTGGGGCTAGCGGGGTGAGCGGGGAGCTGTTTTTT.

The chain has TRBV28 and TRBJ2-7; possible D gene TRBD2, 5 bases. The CDR3 is 16 amino acids. Per germline, CDR1 MDHEN and CDR2 SYDVKM. Deletions cut 7 bases from V and 2 bases from J, with 21 bases between. The chain's CDR3 is CASIGSVSAVPYEQYF. CDR3 coding DNA: TGTGCCAGCATAGGGAGCGTCTCCGCAGTCCCCTACGAGCAGTACTTC.

The chain joins TRBV18 to TRBJ2-6; the D is unclear. CDR1 KGHSH and CDR2 LQKENI come from the germline V gene. This CDR3 has 16 amino acids. Trimming stripped 4 bases from V and 0 bases from J, with 10 bases between. In DNA form, the CDR3 reads TGTGCCAGCTCACAGGTTCAGGCCTCTGGGGCCAACGTCCTGACTTTC. Its translation: CASSQVQASGANVLTF.

This chain uses TRBV7-9 with TRBJ2-7; TRBD2 matches 11 bases. This CDR3 spans 15 amino acids. The germline CDR1 and CDR2 sequences are SEHNR and FQNEAQ (reference sequence). V gave up 5 bases and J gave up 6 bases; unmatched junction bases: 9. CDR3 nucleotides: TGTGCCAGCAGCCAGATAGCGGGAGGGCCGAGCGAGCAGTACTTC. Translated, it gives CASSQIAGGPSEQYF. The full variable domain, with the rest looked up from reference TRBV7-9 and TRBJ2-7, is DTGVSQNPRHKITKRGQNVTFRCDPISEHNRLYWYRQTLGQGPEFLTYFQNEAQLEKSRLLSDRFSAERPKGSFSTLEIQRTEQGDSAMYLCASSQIAGGPSEQYFGPGTRLTVT.

The chain uses TRBV18 and TRBJ1-6; possibly TRBD1 for D (6 bases). V was clipped by 5 bases and J by 3 bases, with 14 bases between them. The CDR3 runs 16 residues. Germline V gene sequence: CDR1 KGHSH, CDR2 LQKENI. CDR3 amino acids: CASSAGTLLYNSPLHF. The CDR3 bases are TGTGCCAGCTCAGCCGGGACACTCCTCTATAATTCACCCCTCCACTTT.